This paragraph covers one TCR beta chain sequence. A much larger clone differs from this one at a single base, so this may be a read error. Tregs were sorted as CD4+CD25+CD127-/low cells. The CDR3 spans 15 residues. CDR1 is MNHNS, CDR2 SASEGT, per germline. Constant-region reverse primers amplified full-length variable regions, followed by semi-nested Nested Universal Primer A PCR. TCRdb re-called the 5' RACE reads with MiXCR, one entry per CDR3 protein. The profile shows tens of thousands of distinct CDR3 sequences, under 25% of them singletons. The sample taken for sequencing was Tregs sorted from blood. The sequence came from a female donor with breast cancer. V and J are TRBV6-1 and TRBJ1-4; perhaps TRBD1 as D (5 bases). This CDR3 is CASSDSDTANEKLLF. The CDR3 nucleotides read TGTGCCAGCAGTGATTCGGACACAGCTAATGAAAAACTGCTTTTT.